Within the sample, the clone carrying this T cell receptor (beta chain) is medium-sized. Produced via immunoSEQ multiplex PCR; TCRdb's table is partial and in-frame only. The data show around 90,000 clones, 83% seen once. This entry is derived from a study of radiotherapy plus CTLA-4 blockade in lung cancer. This CDR3 contains 14 residues. Between the trimmed V and J ends, which lost 7 bases and 2 bases, there was a span of 12 bases. Germline assignment: CDR1 SGHDT and CDR2 YYEEEE. The rearrangement joins TRBV5-6 to TRBJ2-2; a weak D match, TRBD2 (5 bases). The specimen was peripheral blood, collected from a patient treated with radiotherapy plus ipilimumab. This clonotype was obtained from a human donor with non-small cell lung cancer who had stable disease on radiotherapy plus ipilimumab. The CDR3 is CASRRTGNTGELFF. Here the CDR3 DNA reads TGTGCCAGCCGTCGGACGGGAAACACCGGGGAGCTGTTTTTT.